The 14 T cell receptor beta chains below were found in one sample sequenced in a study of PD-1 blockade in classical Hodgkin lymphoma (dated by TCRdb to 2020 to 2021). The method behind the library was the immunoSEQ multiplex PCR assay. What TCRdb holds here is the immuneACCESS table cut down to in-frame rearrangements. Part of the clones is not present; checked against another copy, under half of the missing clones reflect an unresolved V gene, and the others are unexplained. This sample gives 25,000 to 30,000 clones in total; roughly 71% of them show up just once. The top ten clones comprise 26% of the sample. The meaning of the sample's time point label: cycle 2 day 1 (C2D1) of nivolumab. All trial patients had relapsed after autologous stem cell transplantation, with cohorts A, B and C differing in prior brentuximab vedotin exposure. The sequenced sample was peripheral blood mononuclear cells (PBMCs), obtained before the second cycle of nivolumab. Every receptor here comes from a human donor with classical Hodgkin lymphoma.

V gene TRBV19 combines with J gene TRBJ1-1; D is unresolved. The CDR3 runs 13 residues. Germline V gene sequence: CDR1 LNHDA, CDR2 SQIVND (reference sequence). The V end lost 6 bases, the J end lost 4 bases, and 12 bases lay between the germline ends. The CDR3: CASSLLEGTEAFF. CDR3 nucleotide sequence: TGTGCCAGTAGCTTACTTGAGGGCACTGAAGCTTTCTTT.

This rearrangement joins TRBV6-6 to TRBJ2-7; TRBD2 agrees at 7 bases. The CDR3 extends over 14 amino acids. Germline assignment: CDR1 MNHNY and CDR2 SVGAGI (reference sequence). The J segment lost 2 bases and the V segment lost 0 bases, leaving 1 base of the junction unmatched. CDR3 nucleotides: TGTGCCAGCAGTTACTCGGGACTACCCTACGAGCAGTACTTC. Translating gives CASSYSGLPYEQYF.

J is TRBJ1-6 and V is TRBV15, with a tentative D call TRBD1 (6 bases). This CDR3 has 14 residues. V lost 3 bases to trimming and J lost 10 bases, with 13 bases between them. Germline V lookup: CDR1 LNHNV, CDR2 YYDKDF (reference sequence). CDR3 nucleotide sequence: TGTGCCACCAGCAGCGTCACAGGGAACTCACCCCTCCACTTT. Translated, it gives CATSSVTGNSPLHF.

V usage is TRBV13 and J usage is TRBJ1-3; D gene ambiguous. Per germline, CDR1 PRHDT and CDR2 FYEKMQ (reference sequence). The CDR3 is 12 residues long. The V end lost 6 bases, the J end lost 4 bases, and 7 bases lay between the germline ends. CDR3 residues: CASSSRGNTIYF. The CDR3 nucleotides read TGTGCCAGCAGTTCTCGAGGAAACACCATATATTTT.

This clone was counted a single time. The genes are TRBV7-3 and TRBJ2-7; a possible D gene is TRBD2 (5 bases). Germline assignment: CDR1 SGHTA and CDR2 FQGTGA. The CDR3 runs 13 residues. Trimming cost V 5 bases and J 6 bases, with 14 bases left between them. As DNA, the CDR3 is TGTGCCAGCAGCGCGCTCGGGAATCCCGAGCAGTACTTC. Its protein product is CASSALGNPEQYF.

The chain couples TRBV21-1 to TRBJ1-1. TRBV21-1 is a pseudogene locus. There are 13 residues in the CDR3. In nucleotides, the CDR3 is TGTGCCAGCAGTTTAGTCGTTAACACTGAAGCTTTCTTT. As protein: CASSLVVNTEAFF.

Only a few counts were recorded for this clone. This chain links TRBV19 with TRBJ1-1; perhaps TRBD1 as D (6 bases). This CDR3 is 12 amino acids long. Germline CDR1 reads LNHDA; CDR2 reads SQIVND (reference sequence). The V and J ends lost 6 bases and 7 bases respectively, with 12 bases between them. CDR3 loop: CASSPRGGEAFF. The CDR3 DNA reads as TGTGCCAGTAGCCCTCGAGGGGGTGAAGCTTTCTTT.

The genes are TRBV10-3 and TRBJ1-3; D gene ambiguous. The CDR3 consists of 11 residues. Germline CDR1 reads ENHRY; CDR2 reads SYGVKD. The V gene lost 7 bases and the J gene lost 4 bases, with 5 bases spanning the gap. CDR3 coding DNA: TGTGCCATCATGGCGGGAAACACCATATATTTT. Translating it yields CAIMAGNTIYF.

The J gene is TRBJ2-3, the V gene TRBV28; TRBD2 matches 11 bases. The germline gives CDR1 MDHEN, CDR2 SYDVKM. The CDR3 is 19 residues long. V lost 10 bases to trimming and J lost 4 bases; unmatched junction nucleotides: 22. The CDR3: CATRTWGGSGREGADTQYF. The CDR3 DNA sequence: TGTGCCACCAGAACCTGGGGGGGTAGCGGGAGGGAGGGTGCAGATACGCAGTATTTT.

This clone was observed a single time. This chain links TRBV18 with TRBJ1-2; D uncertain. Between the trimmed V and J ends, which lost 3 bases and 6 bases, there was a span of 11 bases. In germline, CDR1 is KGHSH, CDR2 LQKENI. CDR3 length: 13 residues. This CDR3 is CASSPMAIDGYTF. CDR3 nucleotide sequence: TGTGCCAGCTCACCTATGGCTATTGATGGCTACACCTTC. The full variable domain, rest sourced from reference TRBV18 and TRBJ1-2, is NAGVMQNPRHLVRRRGQEARLRCSPMKGHSHVYWYRQLPEEGLKFMVYLQKENIIDESGMPKERFSAEFPKEGPSILRIQQVVRGDSAAYFCASSPMAIDGYTFGSGTRLTVV.

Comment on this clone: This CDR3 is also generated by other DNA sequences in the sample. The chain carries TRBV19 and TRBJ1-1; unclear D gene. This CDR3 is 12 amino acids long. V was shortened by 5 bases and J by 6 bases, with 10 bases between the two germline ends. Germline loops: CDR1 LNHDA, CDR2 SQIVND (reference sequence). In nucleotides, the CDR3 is TGTGCCAGTAGTTTCTTAACAGCTGAAGCTTTCTTT. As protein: CASSFLTAEAFF.

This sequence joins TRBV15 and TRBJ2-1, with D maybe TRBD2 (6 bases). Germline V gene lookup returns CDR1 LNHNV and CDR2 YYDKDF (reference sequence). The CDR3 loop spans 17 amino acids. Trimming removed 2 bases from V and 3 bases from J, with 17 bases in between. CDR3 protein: CATSRLPGDEGYNEQFF. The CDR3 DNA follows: TGTGCCACCAGCAGACTCCCGGGAGATGAGGGCTACAATGAGCAGTTCTTC.

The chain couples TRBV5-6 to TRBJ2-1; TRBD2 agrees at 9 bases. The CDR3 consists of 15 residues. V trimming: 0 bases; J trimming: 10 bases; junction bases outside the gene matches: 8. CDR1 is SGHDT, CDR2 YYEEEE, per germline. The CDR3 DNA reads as TGTGCCAGCAGCTTGGGGCCGGGACTAGCCCAAGAGCAGTTCTTC. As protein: CASSLGPGLAQEQFF.

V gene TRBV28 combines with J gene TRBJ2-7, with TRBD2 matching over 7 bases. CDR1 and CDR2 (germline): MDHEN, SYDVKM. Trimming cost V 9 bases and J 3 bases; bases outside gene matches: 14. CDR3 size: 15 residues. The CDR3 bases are TGTGCCAGGAATTCGATAGCGGGCAAAAGCTACGAGCAGTACTTC. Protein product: CARNSIAGKSYEQYF. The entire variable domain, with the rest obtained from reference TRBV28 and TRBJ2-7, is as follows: DVKVTQSSRYLVKRTGEKVFLECVQDMDHENMFWYRQDPGLGLRLIYFSYDVKMKEKGDIPEGYSVSREKKERFSLILESASTNQTSMYLCARNSIAGKSYEQYFGPGTRLTVT.